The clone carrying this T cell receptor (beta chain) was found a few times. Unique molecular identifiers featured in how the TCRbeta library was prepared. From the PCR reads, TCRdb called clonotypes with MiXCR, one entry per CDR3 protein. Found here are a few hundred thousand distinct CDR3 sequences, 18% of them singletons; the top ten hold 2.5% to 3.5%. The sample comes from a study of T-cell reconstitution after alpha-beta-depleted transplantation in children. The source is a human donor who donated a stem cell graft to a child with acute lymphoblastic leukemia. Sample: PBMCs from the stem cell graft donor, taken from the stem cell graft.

The CDR3 DNA sequence: TGTGCCAGCAGCCAGAGGCTAGCGGGAAGCACAGATACGCAGTATTTT. Translated, it gives CASSQRLAGSTDTQYF. The V gene is TRBV3-1, the J gene TRBJ2-3; TRBD2 agrees at 9 bases. Germline-derived CDR1 and CDR2 are LGHDT and YNNKEL (reference sequence). The length of the CDR3 is 16 residues. V lost 3 bases, J lost 0 bases, and 4 bases stayed unmatched.